This T cell receptor (beta chain) was found in a study of response to subunit inactivated influenza vaccine. Regarding the study as a whole: Each seasonal flu vaccination may recruit only limited new T cells, authors suggested.

TCRdb reprocessed the RT-PCR reads with MiXCR, giving one entry per CDR3 protein. Of about 180,000 distinct CDR3 sequences detected, over 8.5% appear once; the ten largest clones hold about a third. This CDR3 spans 15 amino acids. Germline V CDR1 and CDR2: MNHEY, SMNVEV (reference sequence). With 1 base clipped from V and 5 bases from J, the junction kept 6 bases outside the gene matches. This clonotype was recorded only once. Its antigen is currently unknown. This TCR was recovered from a man aged 50-75 years who received an inactivated influenza vaccine. This chain connects TRBV27 to TRBJ2-5; the match to TRBD1 covers 8 bases. Here the sequenced sample was CD8+ T cells sorted from PBMCs, taken less than 25 months after vaccination. The CDR3: CASSLLTGAMETQYF. The CDR3 region has the DNA TGTGCCAGCAGTTTATTGACAGGGGCCATGGAGACCCAGTACTTC.